This note documents a single T cell receptor beta chain sequence. The CDR3 loop spans 15 amino acids. Germline lookup yields CDR1 SGDLS and CDR2 YYNGEE. The V end lost 0 bases, the J end lost 5 bases, and 11 bases lay between the germline ends. This sample is drawn from a study of blood T cell repertoires in COVID-19. Study context: Some COVID-19 samples were acute and others convalescent; all came from the United States, Italy and Spain. T cells, B-cell-depleted T cells, or PBMCs supplied cDNA or gDNA.

Methods used by the authors: Amplified reference gene primers provided the basis for estimating nucleated cell counts. Data came from immunoSEQ multiplex PCR; TCRdb stores just in-frame clones and leaves some out. The DNA gave D and trimming, while V, J and clone size come from that table. The sample shows approximately 63,000 clones, more than 85% of them seen only once. The V gene is TRBV9, the J gene TRBJ2-2, with D possibly TRBD2 on 5 matching bases. The sequence was obtained from a man older than 75 in a cohort sampled during active COVID-19. Material: peripheral blood. The CDR3 here is CASSVATRATGELFF. CDR3 bases: TGTGCCAGCAGCGTAGCTACGAGGGCTACCGGGGAGCTGTTTTTT.